This T cell receptor (beta chain) is from a study of regulatory and conventional T cells in RAG deficiency. The protocol was immunoSEQ multiplex PCR, while the TCRdb copy is restricted to in-frame clones and leaves out a portion. This table holds 22,000 or so clones, just under 95% found once. Germline values: CDR1 SGDLS, CDR2 YYNGEE. Trimming removed 1 base at V and 2 bases at J, with 14 bases between. The CDR3 covers 16 residues. Conventional CD4+ T cells were sorted from blood as CD25-low CD127-high cells. This sample was also put to use in a study of regulatory T cells. Turning to that study: Amplification used 52 TRBV primers and 13 TRBJ primers.

The source material was CD4+ T cells sorted from blood. This sequence joins TRBV9 and TRBJ2-3, with D hard to call. This clonotype was sampled from a human donor in good health. The CDR3 DNA reads as TGTGCCAGCAGCGTAAGCTTGTGGGGTTACACAGATACGCAGTATTTT. Translated: CASSVSLWGYTDTQYF.